This T cell receptor (beta chain) was identified during a study of CD8 T cells in Susac syndrome. An amount of RNA that ranged from roughly 0.45 to 1 ug was reverse transcribed with random hexamers. A multiplex approach, immunoSEQ multiplex PCR, amplified TCR beta CDR3 across 54 Vbeta and 13 Jbeta. Via MiXCR, TCRdb re-called the immunoSEQ multiplex PCR reads, giving one row per CDR3 protein. The sample holds about 140,000 distinct CDR3 sequences, around 93% seen once. The CDR3 runs to 15 residues. V lost 1 base to trimming and J lost 8 bases; unmatched junction nucleotides: 5. Germline CDR1 LGHNA, CDR2 YNFKEQ.

Sequencing was done on a sample of CD4+ T cells from PBMCs. This chain connects TRBV4-2 to TRBJ1-4; 9 nucleotides agree with TRBD1. The TCR sequence derives from a human donor with Susac syndrome. CDR3 DNA: TGTGCCAGCAGCCAAGGGGGACAGGGTCGAGAAAAACTGTTTTTT. As protein: CASSQGGQGREKLFF.